The clone carrying this TCR beta chain showed up just a few times. The sample has other DNA sequences that encode this CDR3 too. The V gene's germline CDR1 is SGHDT and CDR2 YYEEEE. The CDR3 has 13 amino acids. The V gene end was trimmed by 3 bases and the J gene end by 4 bases; junction bases not matched to a gene: 1. The data were obtained in a study of cytomegalovirus exposure and HLA in healthy donors. 13 Jbeta primers and 60 Vbeta primers were used for the PCR. Assay used: immunoSEQ multiplex PCR; TCRdb lists only in-frame clones, some missing. The data hold 91,000 or so clones, with over 75% observed a single time.

The TCR was taken from a young man in good health and CMV-seropositive. The material sequenced was PBMCs. The genes are TRBV5-6 and TRBJ2-5; 9 nucleotides match TRBD2. The CDR3 DNA is TGTGCCAGCAGCTCGACTAGCGGAGAGACCCAGTACTTC. It specifies CASSSTSGETQYF.